This paragraph reports one T cell receptor (beta chain). The sample is drawn from a study of glioma-infiltrating T cells after dendritic cell vaccination. Trimming removed 2 bases at V and 0 bases at J, with 14 bases between. Germline V gene data show CDR1 as LGHNA and CDR2 as YNFKEQ. The CDR3 runs 17 residues. Time point in this sample: after dendritic cell vaccination, including at tumor progression/relapse. Data came from immunoSEQ multiplex PCR; TCRdb stores just in-frame clones and leaves some out. The table has about 99,000 clones, less than 90% seen once. The material was blood, obtained after dendritic cell vaccination. The chain carries TRBV4-2 and TRBJ2-1, with D possibly matching TRBD2 (6 bases). The receptor comes from a human donor with glioblastoma. CDR3 in amino acids: CASSQYPTSSSYNEQFF. Written as DNA, the CDR3 is TGTGCCAGCAGCCAATACCCGACTAGTTCCTCCTACAATGAGCAGTTCTTC.